The clone carrying this T cell receptor beta chain was found a few times. Its antigen is as yet unknown. The protocol was immunoSEQ multiplex PCR, while the TCRdb copy is restricted to in-frame clones and leaves out a portion. The repertoire holds 440,000 or so clones, 90% seen once, with around 4.5% in the top ten. The data were obtained in a study of Ad26.COV2.S vaccination and SARS-CoV-2 variants. For the study at large: Trial arm assignment for the donor was COV1001 Ad26.COV2.S. Dosing was one shot or two shots 56 days apart. Study results and limitations: With respect to non-spike TCR breadth, vaccine and placebo recipients were similar. Recipients given vaccine exceeded placebo recipients in spike-specific TCR breadth.

Trimming cost V 4 bases and J 0 bases, with 26 bases left between them. Germline CDR1 is LGHNA and CDR2 is YSLEER. The CDR3 extends over 20 amino acids. Stated treatment: 15 to 20 received Ad26.COV2.S at low or high dose, single or two shots; a few received placebo; per-sample allocation not given. Collection of samples fell on day 63 after the first vaccine or placebo injection. The receptor was derived from a person between 18 and 65 years old who received the Ad26.COV2.S COVID-19 vaccine or a placebo. Sequencing used peripheral blood, obtained in a trial of Ad26.COV2.S vaccine versus placebo. The gene calls are TRBV4-3 and TRBJ2-3; D may be TRBD2 (6 bases). The CDR3 sequence: CASSRLVRTFGLASTDTQYF. In DNA, the CDR3 is TGCGCCAGCAGCCGACTAGTTAGGACTTTCGGCCTGGCTAGCACAGATACGCAGTATTTT.